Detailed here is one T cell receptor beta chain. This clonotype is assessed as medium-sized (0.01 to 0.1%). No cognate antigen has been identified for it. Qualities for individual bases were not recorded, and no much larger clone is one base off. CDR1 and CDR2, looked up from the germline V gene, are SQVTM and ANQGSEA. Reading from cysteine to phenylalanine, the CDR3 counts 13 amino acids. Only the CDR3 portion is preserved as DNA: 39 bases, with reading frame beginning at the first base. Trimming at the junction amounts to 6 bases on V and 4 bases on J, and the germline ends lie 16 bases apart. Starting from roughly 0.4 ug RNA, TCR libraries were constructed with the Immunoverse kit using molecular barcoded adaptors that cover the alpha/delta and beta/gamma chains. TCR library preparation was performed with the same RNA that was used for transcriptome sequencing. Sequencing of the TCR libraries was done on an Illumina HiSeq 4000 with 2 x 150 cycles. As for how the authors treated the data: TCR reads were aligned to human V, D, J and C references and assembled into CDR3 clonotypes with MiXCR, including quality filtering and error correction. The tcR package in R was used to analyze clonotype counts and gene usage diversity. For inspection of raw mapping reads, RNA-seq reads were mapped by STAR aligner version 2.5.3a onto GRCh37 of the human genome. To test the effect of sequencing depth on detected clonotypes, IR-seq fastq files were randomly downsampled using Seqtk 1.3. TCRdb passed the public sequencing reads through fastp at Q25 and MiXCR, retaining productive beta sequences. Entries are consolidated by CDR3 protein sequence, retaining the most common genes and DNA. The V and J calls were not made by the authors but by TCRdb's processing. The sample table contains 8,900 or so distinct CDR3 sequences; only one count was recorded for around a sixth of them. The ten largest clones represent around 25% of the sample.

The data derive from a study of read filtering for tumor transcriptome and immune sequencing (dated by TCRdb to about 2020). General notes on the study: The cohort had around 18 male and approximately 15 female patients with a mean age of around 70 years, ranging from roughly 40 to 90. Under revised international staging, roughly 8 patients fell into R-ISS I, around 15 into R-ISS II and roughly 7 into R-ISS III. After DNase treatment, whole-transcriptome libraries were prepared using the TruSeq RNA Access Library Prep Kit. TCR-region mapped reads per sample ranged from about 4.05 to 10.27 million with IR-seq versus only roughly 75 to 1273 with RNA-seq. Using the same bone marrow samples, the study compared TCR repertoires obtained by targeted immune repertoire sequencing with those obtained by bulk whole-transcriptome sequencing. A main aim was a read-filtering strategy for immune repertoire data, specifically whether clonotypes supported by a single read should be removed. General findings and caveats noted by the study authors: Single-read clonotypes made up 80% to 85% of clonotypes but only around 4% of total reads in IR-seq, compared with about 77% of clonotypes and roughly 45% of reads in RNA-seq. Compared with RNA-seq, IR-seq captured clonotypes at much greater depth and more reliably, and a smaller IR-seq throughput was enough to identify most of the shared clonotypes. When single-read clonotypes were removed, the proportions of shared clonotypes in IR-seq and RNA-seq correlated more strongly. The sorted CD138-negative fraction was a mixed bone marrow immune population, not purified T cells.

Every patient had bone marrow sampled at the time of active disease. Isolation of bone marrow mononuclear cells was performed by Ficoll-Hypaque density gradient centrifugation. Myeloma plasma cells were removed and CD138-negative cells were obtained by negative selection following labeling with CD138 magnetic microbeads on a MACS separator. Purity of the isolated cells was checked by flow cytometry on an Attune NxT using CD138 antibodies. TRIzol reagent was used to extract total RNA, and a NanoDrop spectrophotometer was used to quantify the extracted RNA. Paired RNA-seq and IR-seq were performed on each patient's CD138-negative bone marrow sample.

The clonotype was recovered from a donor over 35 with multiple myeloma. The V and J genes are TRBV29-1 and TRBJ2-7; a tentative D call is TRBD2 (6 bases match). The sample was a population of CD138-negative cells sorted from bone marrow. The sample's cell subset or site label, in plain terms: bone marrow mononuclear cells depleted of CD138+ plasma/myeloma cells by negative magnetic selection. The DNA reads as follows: TGCAGCGTCCCGACTAGGTGGCTTTACGAGCAGTACTTC. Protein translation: CSVPTRWLYEQYF.